The next 2 T cell receptor beta chains were all read from a single sample in a study of shared clonotypes between healthy human individuals. Method: immunoSEQ multiplex PCR; TCRdb's copy keeps in-frame clones and lacks some. The sample contains 2,100,000 or so clones, nearly 97% of which appear only once. Sequenced input: naive CD4+ T cells sorted from blood. Indicated subset: CD45RA+ positively selected. These TCRs come from a man younger than 30 in good health.

The chain carries TRBV30 and TRBJ1-4; the D is unclear. The CDR3 is 17 residues long. V lost 0 bases and J 6 bases, leaving 20 bases between the germline ends. CDR1 is GTSNPN, CDR2 SVGIG, per germline (reference sequence). The CDR3 region is CAWSVRRYARPYEKLFF. In DNA, the CDR3 is TGTGCCTGGAGTGTAAGGAGGTACGCTCGACCCTATGAAAAACTGTTTTTT.

The chain joins TRBV27 to TRBJ2-5; 8 positions match TRBD2. Per the germline V gene, CDR1 is MNHEY and CDR2 is SMNVEV (reference sequence). The CDR3 runs to 15 residues. The trim removed 5 bases at V and 1 base at J, leaving 6 bases unmatched. The CDR3 region is CASSLSRGGQETQYF. For the CDR3, the DNA is TGTGCCAGCAGTCTAAGCCGGGGGGGCCAAGAGACCCAGTACTTC.